Below are 22 T cell receptor beta chains sequenced from a single sample in a study of cytomegalovirus exposure and HLA in healthy donors. The PCR made use of 60 Vbeta and 13 Jbeta primers. Sequenced by immunoSEQ multiplex PCR; TCRdb stores in-frame clones only, minus some. This table holds about 110,000 clones, less than 85% found once. The sequenced sample was PBMCs. These TCRs come from a man aged 55 to 69 in good health and CMV-seronegative.

The table lists this clone with a few counts. V usage is TRBV5-1 and J usage is TRBJ2-2; tentative D call: TRBD1 (6 bases). The CDR3 sequence is 17 residues long. Germline CDR1 reads SGHRS; CDR2 reads YFSETQ. Trimming shortened V by 4 bases and J by 1 base, and 17 bases separated the two germline ends. CDR3 coding DNA: TGCGCCAGCAGCCAAGAATACAGGGCCCAGAACACCGGGGAGCTGTTTTTT. Translation gives CASSQEYRAQNTGELFF.

V usage is TRBV19 and J usage is TRBJ1-1, with TRBD1 matching over 7 bases. V gave up 10 bases and J gave up 3 bases; unmatched junction bases: 8. Germline values: CDR1 LNHDA, CDR2 SQIVND (reference sequence). The CDR3 consists of 13 residues. This CDR3 reads CAIRDRVDTEAFF. The CDR3 coding sequence is TGTGCCATAAGAGACAGGGTGGACACTGAAGCTTTCTTT.

The V call is TRBV30, the J call TRBJ1-6, with TRBD1 matching 7 bases. Germline V lookup: CDR1 GTSNPN, CDR2 SVGIG (reference sequence). J was trimmed by 10 bases and V by 2 bases; bases with no gene match: 17. This CDR3 contains 17 residues. CDR3 coding DNA: TGTGCCTGGAGTACCCGACAGGGCCTGAATGTAGGGTCACCCCTCCACTTT. Translation: CAWSTRQGLNVGSPLHF.

The chain has TRBV30 and TRBJ1-6; TRBD1 matches 8 bases. This CDR3 has 15 residues. The V and J ends lost 3 bases and 9 bases, in that order; junction bases with no gene match: 10. CDR1 is GTSNPN and CDR2 is SVGIG in the germline V gene (reference sequence). The chain's CDR3 is CAWRDTGTGVSPLHF. DNA for the CDR3: TGTGCCTGGAGAGATACCGGGACAGGCGTTTCACCCCTCCACTTT.

This clone was counted between two and nine times. V and J are TRBV2 and TRBJ2-1; the D gene is possibly TRBD1 (7 bases). V gave up 6 bases and J gave up 4 bases, with 13 bases separating them. Germline V gives CDR1 SNHLY, CDR2 FYNNEI. The CDR3 contains 14 residues. CDR3 sequence: CASRPTGRYNEQFF. The CDR3 DNA reads TGTGCCAGCAGACCGACAGGGAGGTACAATGAGCAGTTCTTC.

The J gene is TRBJ2-3, the V gene TRBV7-9; 12 positions match TRBD2. Germline V gene lookup returns CDR1 SEHNR and CDR2 FQNEAQ (reference sequence). V was pared by 3 bases and J by 5 bases, with 6 bases of the junction left unmatched. This CDR3 is 16 amino acids long. In DNA form, the CDR3 reads TGTGCCAGCAGCTTGGGACTAGCGGGTCTAGGAGATACGCAGTATTTT. Amino acid sequence: CASSLGLAGLGDTQYF.

V is TRBV29-1 and J is TRBJ2-7; 7 positions match TRBD1. Germline V gives CDR1 SQVTM, CDR2 ANQGSEA. The CDR3 totals 13 residues. V shed 6 bases and J 2 bases; nucleotides not matched to a gene: 7. The chain's CDR3 is CSVVWGQPYEQYF. CDR3 DNA sequence: TGCAGCGTCGTGTGGGGACAGCCCTACGAGCAGTACTTC.

This clone was counted a single time. The V call is TRBV2, the J call TRBJ1-4, with D unresolved. CDR1 is SNHLY, CDR2 FYNNEI, per germline. Between the trimmed V and J ends, which lost 6 bases and 7 bases, there was a span of 9 bases. The CDR3 spans 12 residues. The CDR3 sequence is CASRGDGEKLFF. CDR3 DNA: TGTGCCAGCAGGGGAGATGGTGAAAAACTGTTTTTT.

The chain has TRBV28 and TRBJ2-3; TRBD2 agrees at 9 bases. Germline assignment: CDR1 MDHEN and CDR2 SYDVKM. The V segment lost 1 base and the J segment 5 bases; nucleotides outside the gene matches: 10. CDR3 length equals 17 residues. CDR3 bases: TGTGCCAGCAGTTTATTAGGGGCGGGGGGGCTTGGAGATACGCAGTATTTT. Residues: CASSLLGAGGLGDTQYF.

This chain links TRBV18 with TRBJ1-5; 7 bases map to TRBD1. CDR3 length: 14 residues. V trimming: 3 bases; J trimming: 2 bases; junction bases outside the gene matches: 1. Germline V gene lookup returns CDR1 KGHSH and CDR2 LQKENI. CDR3 loop: CASSPGQGNQPQHF. CDR3 nucleotides: TGTGCCAGCTCACCCGGACAGGGCAATCAGCCCCAGCATTTT.

The rearrangement links TRBV7-2 to TRBJ1-5, with 8 nucleotides matching TRBD1. V gave up 3 bases and J gave up 2 bases; unmatched junction bases: 3. Germline lookup yields CDR1 SGHTA and CDR2 FQGNSA. This CDR3 has 15 residues. CDR3 coding DNA: TGTGCCAGCAGCTTCCAGGGGGCACGCAATCAGCCCCAGCATTTT. Its translation: CASSFQGARNQPQHF.

This chain links TRBV5-4 with TRBJ1-3; D may be TRBD1 (5 bases). CDR1 is SGHNT and CDR2 is YYREEE in the germline V gene (reference sequence). The CDR3 totals 19 residues. Trimming took 4 bases from V and 0 from J, leaving 23 bases between them. CDR3 nucleotide sequence: TGTGCCAGCAGCGACATGGACAATATGGTCCTATTCTCTGGAAACACCATATATTTT. Translation: CASSDMDNMVLFSGNTIYF.

This clone was seen more than once but under ten times. V usage is TRBV7-2 and J usage is TRBJ2-2; D may be TRBD2 (5 bases). Germline loops: CDR1 SGHTA, CDR2 FQGNSA. The CDR3 length is 13 residues. V lost 5 bases and J 1 base, leaving 5 bases between the germline ends. The CDR3 DNA is TGTGCCAGCAGCCGGGGGAACACCGGGGAGCTGTTTTTT. It encodes CASSRGNTGELFF.

V is TRBV30 and J is TRBJ1-6; D is unclear. From germline, CDR1 is GTSNPN and CDR2 SVGIG (reference sequence). The CDR3 runs 15 residues. V dropped 4 bases and J dropped 6 bases, with 16 bases sitting between them. Here the CDR3 reads CAWKGGPGRNSPLHF. The CDR3, as DNA: TGTGCCTGGAAGGGAGGGCCCGGGCGTAATTCACCCCTCCACTTT. The variable domain in full, with the rest retrieved from reference TRBV30 and TRBJ1-6, is SQTIHQWPATLVQPVGSPLSLECTVEGTSNPNLYWYRQAAGRGLQLLFYSVGIGQISSEVPQNLSASRPQDRQFILSSKKLLLSDSGFYLCAWKGGPGRNSPLHFGNGTRLTVT.

This clone appeared a single time. The V call is TRBV19, the J call TRBJ2-3; TRBD2 matches 9 bases. The CDR3 spans 15 residues. Trimming removed 5 bases from V and 3 bases from J; junction bases left unmatched: 6. Germline CDR1 reads LNHDA; CDR2 reads SQIVND (reference sequence). The DNA of the CDR3 is TGTGCCAGTAGTCCCGAGCGGGGGGTAACAGATACGCAGTATTTT. Its protein product is CASSPERGVTDTQYF.

CDR3 amino acids: CASSPSNTGELFF. The CDR3 DNA follows: TGTGCCAGCAGTCCCTCGAACACCGGGGAGCTGTTTTTT. This chain links TRBV27 with TRBJ2-2; D unresolved. The V and J ends lost 5 bases and 0 bases respectively, with 4 bases between them. CDR3 length: 13 residues. Looked up from germline, CDR1 is MNHEY and CDR2 is SMNVEV (reference sequence).

The J gene is TRBJ2-5, the V gene TRBV9, with 8 bases lining up with TRBD1. The CDR3 runs to 16 residues. V shed 0 bases, J shed 5 bases, and the junction held 9 bases outside the gene matches. Germline values: CDR1 SGDLS, CDR2 YYNGEE. CDR3 nucleotides: TGTGCCAGCAGCGTAGCTGGCATGACAGGGGTGGAGACCCAGTACTTC. Translated, it gives CASSVAGMTGVETQYF. Full variable domain (missing parts from reference TRBV9 and TRBJ2-5): DSGVTQTPKHLITATGQRVTLRCSPRSGDLSVYWYQQSLDQGLQFLIQYYNGEERAKGNILERFSAQQFPDLHSELNLSSLELGDSALYFCASSVAGMTGVETQYFGPGTRLLVL.

The J gene is TRBJ2-1, the V gene TRBV7-9; tentative D call: TRBD2 (6 bases). Trimming pared 6 bases from V and 6 bases from J, leaving 15 bases between. Germline-derived CDR1 and CDR2 are SEHNR and FQNEAQ (reference sequence). The CDR3 spans 14 residues. CDR3 bases: TGTGCCAGCAGTTTTCCCGGGACTGGCAATGAGCAGTTCTTC. Protein: CASSFPGTGNEQFF. The variable domain in full, with the rest retrieved from reference TRBV7-9 and TRBJ2-1, is DTGVSQNPRHKITKRGQNVTFRCDPISEHNRLYWYRQTLGQGPEFLTYFQNEAQLEKSRLLSDRFSAERPKGSFSTLEIQRTEQGDSAMYLCASSFPGTGNEQFFGPGTRLTVL.

The chain uses TRBV7-3 and TRBJ1-6, with a weak D call TRBD1 (6 bases). Deletions cut 5 bases from V and 5 bases from J, with 13 bases between. The CDR3 is 15 amino acids. In germline, CDR1 is SGHTA, CDR2 FQGTGA. The CDR3 spells CASSVTGHNNSPLHF. DNA of the CDR3: TGTGCCAGCAGCGTCACGGGACACAATAATTCACCCCTCCACTTT.

This clone occurred once. V usage is TRBV6-5 and J usage is TRBJ1-1; tentatively, D is TRBD1 (6 bases). Germline CDR1 is MNHEY and CDR2 is SVGAGI. The CDR3 totals 15 residues. Between the trimmed V and J ends, which lost 6 bases and 5 bases, there was a span of 19 bases. The CDR3 spells CASRPGHQFRTEAFF. The CDR3 DNA is TGTGCCAGCAGGCCGGGACACCAATTTCGGACTGAAGCTTTCTTT.

This sequence joins TRBV11-3 and TRBJ2-1; D may be TRBD1 (5 bases). Trimming removed 1 base from V and 5 bases from J, with 12 bases in between. CDR3 length: 15 amino acids. Germline V gene data show CDR1 as SGHNT and CDR2 as YENEEA. Here the CDR3 DNA reads TGTGCCAGCAGCTTAGGGGGCCAGTCCGACAATGAGCAGTTCTTC. Amino acids: CASSLGGQSDNEQFF.

This clone was seen once. V is TRBV4-2 and J is TRBJ2-3; D not certain. There are 18 residues in the CDR3. The V end was cut by 2 bases, the J end by 4 bases, with 22 bases between. Germline CDR1 is LGHNA and CDR2 is YNFKEQ. The CDR3 nucleotides are TGTGCCAGCAGCCAATCCTCTTGGGTGGGCTCCGTCCCAGATACGCAGTATTTT. It is translated as CASSQSSWVGSVPDTQYF.